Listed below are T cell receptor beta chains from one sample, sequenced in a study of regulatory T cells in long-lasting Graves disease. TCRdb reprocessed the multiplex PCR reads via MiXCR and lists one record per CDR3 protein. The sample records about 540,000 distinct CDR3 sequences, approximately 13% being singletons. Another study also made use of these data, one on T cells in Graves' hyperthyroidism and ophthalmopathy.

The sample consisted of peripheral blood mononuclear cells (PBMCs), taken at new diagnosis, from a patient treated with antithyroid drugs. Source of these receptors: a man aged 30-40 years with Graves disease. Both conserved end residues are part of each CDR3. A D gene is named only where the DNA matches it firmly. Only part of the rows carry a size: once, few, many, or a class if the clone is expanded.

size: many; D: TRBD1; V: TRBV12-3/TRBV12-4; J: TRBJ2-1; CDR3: CASSWHPGDRATLGLESNEQFF; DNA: TGTGCCAGCAGTTGGCACCCTGGGGACAGGGCCACGCTCGGGCTGGAGTCCAATGAGCAGTTCTTC
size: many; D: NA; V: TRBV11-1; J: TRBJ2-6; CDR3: CASTGPGPLSGANVLTF; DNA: TGTGCCAGCACGGGGCCTGGTCCTCTTTCTGGGGCCAACGTCCTGACTTTC
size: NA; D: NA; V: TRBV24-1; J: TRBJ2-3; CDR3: CATGSETRTQYF; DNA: TGTGCCACCGGGTCTGAAACTAGGACGCAGTATTTT
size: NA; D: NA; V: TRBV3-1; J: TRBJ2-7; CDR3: CASSQDMTAAQEQYF; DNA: TGTGCCAGCAGCCAAGACATGACAGCCGCTCAGGAGCAGTACTTC
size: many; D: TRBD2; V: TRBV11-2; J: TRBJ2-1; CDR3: CASSGTSGRSNEQFF; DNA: TGTGCCAGCAGCGGAACTAGCGGGAGGTCTAATGAGCAGTTCTTC
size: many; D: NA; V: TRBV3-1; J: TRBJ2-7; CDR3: CASSQGLIEQYF; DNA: TGTGCCAGCAGCCAAGGACTAATCGAGCAGTACTTC
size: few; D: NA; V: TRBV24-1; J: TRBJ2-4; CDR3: CATSDSAEGKNIQYF; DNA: TGTGCCACCAGTGATTCCGCGGAGGGCAAAAACATTCAGTACTTC
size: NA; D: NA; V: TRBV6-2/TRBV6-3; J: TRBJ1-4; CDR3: CASSRIPGATNEKLFF; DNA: TGTGCCAGCAGCCGTATCCCCGGGGCAACTAATGAAAAACTGTTTTTT
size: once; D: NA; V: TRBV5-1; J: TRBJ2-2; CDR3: CASKQGNTGELFF; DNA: TGCGCCAGCAAACAGGGGAACACCGGGGAGCTGTTTTTT
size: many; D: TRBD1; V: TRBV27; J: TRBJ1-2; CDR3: CASRYDRGHGYTF; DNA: TGTGCCAGCAGATATGACAGGGGGCACGGCTACACCTTC
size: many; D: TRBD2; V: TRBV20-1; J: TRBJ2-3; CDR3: CSARDGGTIDTQYF; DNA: TGCAGTGCTAGAGATGGGGGGACTATAGATACGCAGTATTTT
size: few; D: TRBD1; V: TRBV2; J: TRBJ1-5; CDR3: CASSEDGQVNQPQHF; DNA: TGTGCCAGCAGTGAAGACGGACAGGTCAATCAGCCCCAGCATTTT
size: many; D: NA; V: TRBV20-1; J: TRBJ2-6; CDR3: CSASGGANVLTF; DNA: TGCAGTGCTAGTGGTGGGGCCAACGTCCTGACTTTC
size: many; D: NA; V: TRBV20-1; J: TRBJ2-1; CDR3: CSATNGSNNEQFF; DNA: TGCAGTGCTACCAACGGGAGTAACAATGAGCAGTTCTTC
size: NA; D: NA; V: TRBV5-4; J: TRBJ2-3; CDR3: CASRQGRADTQYF; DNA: TGTGCCAGCAGACAGGGTCGTGCAGATACGCAGTATTTT
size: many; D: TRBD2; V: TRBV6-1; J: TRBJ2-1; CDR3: CASRAGTSGSNEQFF; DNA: TGTGCCAGCAGAGCCGGGACTAGCGGGAGCAATGAGCAGTTCTTC
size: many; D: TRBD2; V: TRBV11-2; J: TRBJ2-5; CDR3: CASSLTLAGPQETQYF; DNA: TGTGCCAGCAGCTTGACACTAGCGGGACCCCAAGAGACCCAGTACTTC
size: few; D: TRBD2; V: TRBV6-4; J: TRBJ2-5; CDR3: CASSRTSGSSETQYF; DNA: TGTGCCAGCAGCCGGACTAGCGGGAGCTCAGAGACCCAGTACTTC
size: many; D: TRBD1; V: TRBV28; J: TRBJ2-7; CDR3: CASSLGQAASYEQYF; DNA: TGTGCCAGCAGTTTAGGACAGGCCGCCTCCTACGAGCAGTACTTC
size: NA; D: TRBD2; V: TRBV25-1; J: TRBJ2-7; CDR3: CASAGVYEQYF; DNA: TGTGCCAGCGCGGGAGTCTACGAGCAGTACTTC
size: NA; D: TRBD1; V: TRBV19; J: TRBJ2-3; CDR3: CASSTPGTGITDTQYF; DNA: TGTGCCAGTAGCACCCCCGGGACAGGGATCACAGATACGCAGTATTTT
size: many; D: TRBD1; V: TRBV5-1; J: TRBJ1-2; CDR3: CASSSGTGGSNGYTF; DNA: TGCGCCAGCAGCTCCGGGACAGGGGGCTCGAATGGCTACACCTTC
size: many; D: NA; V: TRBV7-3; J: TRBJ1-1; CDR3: CASSQSGGPTEAFF; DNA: TGTGCCAGCAGCCAAAGTGGGGGCCCCACTGAAGCTTTCTTT
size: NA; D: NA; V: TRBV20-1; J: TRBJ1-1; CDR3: CSARVGLWWSEAFF; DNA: TGCAGTGCTAGAGTCGGTCTCTGGTGGTCTGAAGCTTTCTTT
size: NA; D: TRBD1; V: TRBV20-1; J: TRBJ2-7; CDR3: CSASVPGQGAYEQYF; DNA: TGCAGTGCTAGTGTTCCGGGACAGGGGGCCTACGAGCAGTACTTC
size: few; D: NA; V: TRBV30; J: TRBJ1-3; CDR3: CAWPRPGNTIYF; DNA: TGTGCCTGGCCCAGACCCGGAAACACCATATATTTT
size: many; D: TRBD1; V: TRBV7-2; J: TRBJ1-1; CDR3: CASSVTGTGHTEAFF; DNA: TGTGCCAGCAGCGTAACCGGGACAGGGCACACTGAAGCTTTCTTT
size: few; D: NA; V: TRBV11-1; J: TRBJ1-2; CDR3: CASSFRPLQLRGLQDCYGYTF; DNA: TGTGCCAGCAGCTTCCGGCCCCTACAACTCAGGGGATTACAGGATTGCTATGGCTACACCTTC
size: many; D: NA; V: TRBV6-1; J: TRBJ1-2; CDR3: CASSEAWGQSPYGYTF; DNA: TGTGCCAGCAGTGAAGCGTGGGGCCAGAGCCCGTATGGCTACACCTTC
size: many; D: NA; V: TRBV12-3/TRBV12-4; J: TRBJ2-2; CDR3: CASRTGTVTGELFF; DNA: TGTGCCAGCAGAACCGGGACTGTCACCGGGGAGCTGTTTTTT
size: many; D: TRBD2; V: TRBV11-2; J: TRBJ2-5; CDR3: CASSPLSGRWQETQYF; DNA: TGTGCCAGCAGCCCGTTGAGCGGGAGGTGGCAAGAGACCCAGTACTTC
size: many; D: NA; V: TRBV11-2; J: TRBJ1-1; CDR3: CASKVPGLEAFF; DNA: TGTGCCAGCAAGGTCCCGGGTCTTGAAGCTTTCTTT
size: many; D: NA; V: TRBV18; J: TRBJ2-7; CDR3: CASSPGFPYEQYF; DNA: TGTGCCAGCTCACCAGGGTTTCCCTACGAGCAGTACTTC
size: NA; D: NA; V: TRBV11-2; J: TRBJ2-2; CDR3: CASSLSGETGELFF; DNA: TGTGCCAGCAGCTTATCGGGGGAAACCGGGGAGCTGTTTTTT
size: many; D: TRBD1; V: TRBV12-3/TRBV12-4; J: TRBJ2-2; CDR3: CASSLPGQANTGELFF; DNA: TGTGCCAGCAGTTTACCGGGACAGGCCAACACCGGGGAGCTGTTTTTT
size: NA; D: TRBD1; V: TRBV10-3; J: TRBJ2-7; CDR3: CATRRDRGGFYEQYF; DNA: TGTGCCACCCGAAGGGACAGGGGAGGATTTTACGAGCAGTACTTC
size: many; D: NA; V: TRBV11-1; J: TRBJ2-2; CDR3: CASSQISRLAGELFF; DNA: TGTGCCAGCAGCCAGATAAGCCGACTGGCCGGGGAGCTGTTTTTT
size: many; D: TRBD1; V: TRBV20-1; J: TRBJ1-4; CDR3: CSARLQGALEKLFF; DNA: TGCAGTGCTAGATTACAGGGGGCGCTTGAAAAACTGTTTTTT
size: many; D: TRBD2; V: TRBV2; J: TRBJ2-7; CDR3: CASSEYWRENYEQYF; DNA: TGTGCCAGCAGTGAATATTGGCGGGAGAACTACGAGCAGTACTTC
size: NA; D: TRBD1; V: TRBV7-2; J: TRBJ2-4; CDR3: CASSLGDRPRGIQYF; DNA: TGTGCCAGCAGCTTAGGGGACAGGCCGCGGGGCATTCAGTACTTC
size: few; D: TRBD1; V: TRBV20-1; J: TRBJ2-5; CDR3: CSAQGDPETQYF; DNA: TGCAGTGCTCAGGGGGATCCAGAGACCCAGTACTTC
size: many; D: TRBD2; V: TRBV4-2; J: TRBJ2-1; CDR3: CASSQAGTSTDEQFF; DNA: TGTGCCAGCAGCCAAGCCGGGACTAGCACCGATGAGCAGTTCTTC
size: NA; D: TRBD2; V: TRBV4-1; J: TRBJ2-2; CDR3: CASSRLPGLAGGSGELFF; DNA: TGCGCCAGCAGCCGATTACCGGGACTAGCGGGAGGATCGGGGGAGCTGTTTTTT
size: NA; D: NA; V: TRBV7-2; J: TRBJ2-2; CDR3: CASSHPGYTGELFF; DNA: TGTGCCAGCAGCCACCCGGGGTACACCGGGGAGCTGTTTTTT
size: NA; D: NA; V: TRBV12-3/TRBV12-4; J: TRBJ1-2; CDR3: CASHDRIYGYTF; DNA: TGTGCCAGTCATGACAGAATCTATGGCTACACCTTC
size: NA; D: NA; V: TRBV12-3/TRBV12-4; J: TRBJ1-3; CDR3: CASSLNGNGNTIYF; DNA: TGTGCCAGCAGTTTGAATGGAAATGGAAACACCATATATTTT
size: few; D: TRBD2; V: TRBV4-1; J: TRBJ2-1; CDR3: CASSQAVGSSGYNEQFF; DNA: TGCGCCAGCAGCCAAGCTGTAGGGTCTAGCGGCTACAATGAGCAGTTCTTC
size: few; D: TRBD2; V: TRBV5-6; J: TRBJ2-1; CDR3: CASSSGLAPNEQFF; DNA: TGTGCCAGCAGCTCGGGACTAGCCCCCAATGAGCAGTTCTTC
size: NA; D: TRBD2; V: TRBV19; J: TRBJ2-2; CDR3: CASSDPGLATGELFF; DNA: TGTGCCAGTTCTGACCCGGGACTAGCGACCGGGGAGCTGTTTTTT
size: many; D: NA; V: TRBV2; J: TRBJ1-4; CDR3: CASSDGGGGWNEKLFF; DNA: TGTGCCAGCAGTGATGGAGGGGGGGGCTGGAATGAAAAACTGTTTTTT
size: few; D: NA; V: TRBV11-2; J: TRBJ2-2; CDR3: CASTPVGGINTGELFF; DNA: TGTGCCAGCACCCCGGTTGGGGGGATAAACACCGGGGAGCTGTTTTTT
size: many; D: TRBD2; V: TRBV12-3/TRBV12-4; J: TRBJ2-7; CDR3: CASSLAAGGPYEQYF; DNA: TGTGCCAGCAGTTTAGCGGCGGGAGGGCCCTACGAGCAGTACTTC
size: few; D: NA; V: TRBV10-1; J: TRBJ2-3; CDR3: CASKETASTDTQYF; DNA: TGCGCCAGCAAGGAGACAGCTAGCACAGATACGCAGTATTTT
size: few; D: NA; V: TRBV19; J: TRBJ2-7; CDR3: CASKTVRGDSYEQYF; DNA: TGTGCCAGTAAAACGGTCAGGGGAGATTCCTACGAGCAGTACTTC
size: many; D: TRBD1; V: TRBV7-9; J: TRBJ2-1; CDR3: CASSPGGRDNNEQFF; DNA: TGTGCCAGCAGCCCAGGGGGACGTGACAACAATGAGCAGTTCTTC